This TCR beta chain was captured by sequencing in a study of blood T cell repertoires in COVID-19. The CDR3 is 16 residues long. The germline V gene encodes CDR1 SGHTA and CDR2 FQGNSA. Trimming took 5 bases from V and 3 from J, leaving 17 bases between them. In the original analysis: Estimated nucleated cell counts came from reference gene primer amplification. Generated by immunoSEQ multiplex PCR, the TCRdb table keeps only in-frame clones and is missing some. V and J calls plus clone size are reproduced from that table; the DNA served to infer D and trimming. This sample has about 220,000 clones, with just under 85% found just once.

Sequencing used PBMCs or T cells enriched from blood (not recorded which). The rearrangement joins TRBV7-2 to TRBJ1-5, with D perhaps matching TRBD1 (5 bases). The sequence came from a middle-aged woman with acute COVID-19. The DNA of the CDR3 is TGTGCCAGCAGCGCATTCAGGGCGCAGGCCAATCAGCCCCAGCATTTT. Its protein product is CASSAFRAQANQPQHF.